This entry lists 2 T cell receptor beta chains sequenced from one sample in a study of OX40 agonist ivuxolimab in advanced cancers. TCRdb's table, derived via immunoSEQ multiplex PCR, lists solely in-frame clones and lacks some. The data contain 70,000 to 95,000 clones, about 88% of them singletons. Source: CD4+ or CD8+ T cells sorted from blood, taken in a trial of the OX40 agonist ivuxolimab. All receptors come from an adult with an advanced solid tumor such as melanoma, head and neck, liver or kidney cancer.

The rearrangement uses TRBV4-2 and TRBJ2-4; the D gene is possibly TRBD2 (6 bases). The germline V and J ends were trimmed by 0 bases and 3 bases, with 9 bases remaining between them. Germline assignment: CDR1 LGHNA and CDR2 YNFKEQ. This CDR3 region has 15 residues. CDR3 region: CASSQDGGLKNIQYF. As DNA, the CDR3 is TGTGCCAGCAGCCAAGACGGGGGACTCAAAAACATTCAGTACTTC.

The V and J genes are TRBV19 and TRBJ2-5; D could derive from TRBD1 or TRBD2 (6 bases each). Germline V gives CDR1 LNHDA, CDR2 SQIVND (reference sequence). V was trimmed by 5 bases and J by 1 base, leaving 14 bases between them. The CDR3 runs to 15 residues. The CDR3 reads CASSRLPGAQETQYF. For the CDR3, the DNA is TGTGCCAGTAGTCGTCTTCCGGGGGCCCAAGAGACCCAGTACTTC.